The T cell receptor (beta chain) under discussion was sequenced for a study of technical replicates of blood from a handful of donors. Some clones are missing from TCRdb's copy, which holds only in-frame ones; the method was immunoSEQ multiplex PCR. The sample includes around 15,000 clones, more than 75% seen only once; the top ten take roughly an eighth. CDR3 length equals 16 residues. Germline CDR1 and CDR2: MNHEY and SVGAGI. V lost 0 bases and J 0 bases, leaving 9 bases between the germline ends. This clone appeared once. Material for sequencing was PBMCs. This clonotype was sampled from a human donor in good health. The gene calls are TRBV6-5 and TRBJ1-3, with D hard to call. The CDR3: CASSYSSMSSGNTIYF. In nucleotides, the CDR3 is TGTGCCAGCAGTTACTCGTCAATGAGCTCTGGAAACACCATATATTTT.